These T cell receptor beta chains were read from a single sample in a study of T cell changes during pregnancy in multiple sclerosis. Using immunoSEQ multiplex PCR, the repertoire was profiled, and TCRdb retains in-frame clones only, with some absent. The sample shows over 40,000 clones, roughly 90% of them seen only once. Sequenced here: peripheral blood, sampled in the second trimester of pregnancy. Receptor source: a female donor in good health, enrolled as a control in a pregnancy study. Each CDR3 is given with its conserved first and last residue. Each record gives: CDR3 DNA, CDR3 protein, clone size, D gene, J gene, V gene. D genes are given only for firm matches. A row's size may be missing; if present it is once, few, many or a size class.

TGTGCCAGCAGACTCTGGACTAGCGGGAGGAACACCGGGGAGCTGTTTTTT	CASRLWTSGRNTGELFF	NA	TRBD2	TRBJ2-2	TRBV2
TGTGCCACCCGAGGGCTAGCGACCTACGAGCAGTACTTC	CATRGLATYEQYF	NA	NA	TRBJ2-7	TRBV15
TGTGCCAGCAGCTTAGGACACGTTAGCAATCAGCCCCAGCATTTT	CASSLGHVSNQPQHF	NA	NA	TRBJ1-5	TRBV11-2
TGTGCCAGCAGTTACCGTCCGCCAGGGAGGGCCTACGAGCAGTACTTC	CASSYRPPGRAYEQYF	once	TRBD2	TRBJ2-7	TRBV6-5
TGTGCCATCAGCGACAAGGCCAGGGGGAACTACAATGAGCAGTTCTTC	CAISDKARGNYNEQFF	NA	TRBD1	TRBJ2-1	TRBV10-3
TGTGCCATCAGTGAACTAGCGGGTCAAGAGACCCAGTACTTC	CAISELAGQETQYF	NA	TRBD2	TRBJ2-5	TRBV10-3
TGCAGCGTTGAAGACGTAAGAGCTTCCTATGGCTACACCTTC	CSVEDVRASYGYTF	NA	NA	TRBJ1-2	TRBV29-1
TGTGCCTGGAGACGGGGGGCTAGCGGGAGCTCCTACGAGCAGTACTTC	CAWRRGASGSSYEQYF	once	TRBD2	TRBJ2-7	TRBV30
TGTGCCAGCAGCAAGACAGGGGGTGGCACTGAAGCTTTCTTT	CASSKTGGGTEAFF	NA	TRBD1	TRBJ1-1	TRBV6-1
TGTGCCAGTAGACCATCCGGGACAGGGGGCCGTAGAAGCGGAAACACTGAAGCTTTCTTT	CASRPSGTGGRRSGNTEAFF	NA	TRBD1	TRBJ1-1	TRBV19
TGCGCCAGCAGCCAAGAAGGTAGGGGAAGCGAAAAACTGTTTTTT	CASSQEGRGSEKLFF	NA	NA	TRBJ1-4	TRBV4-3
TGTGCCAGCCGCCTAGGGGGGGGTTTGAACTATGGCTACACCTTC	CASRLGGGLNYGYTF	NA	NA	TRBJ1-2	TRBV13
TGTGCCAGCTCCGCGGCGGGAAGATGGGAGACCCAGTACTTC	CASSAAGRWETQYF	NA	NA	TRBJ2-5	TRBV5-4
TGTGCCAGCATGGGACTAGCGGGGGGCCGTTACGAGCAGTACTTC	CASMGLAGGRYEQYF	few	TRBD2	TRBJ2-7	TRBV6-4
TGCGCCAGCAACAAAGGGCGGGGGGCAGCGGGTGGAAACACCATATATTTT	CASNKGRGAAGGNTIYF	NA	NA	TRBJ1-3	TRBV5-1
TGCGCCAGCAGCTCTGGAGTGAACACTGAAGCTTTCTTT	CASSSGVNTEAFF	NA	NA	TRBJ1-1	TRBV5-1
TGTGCCAGCTCACCATATCTACAGGGCGACACTGAAGCTTTCTTT	CASSPYLQGDTEAFF	NA	NA	TRBJ1-1	TRBV18
TGTGCCTGGAGCAAGACAGGGGGCGGGACTGAAGCTTTCTTT	CAWSKTGGGTEAFF	NA	TRBD1	TRBJ1-1	TRBV30
TGTGCCAGCAGACCTGGACAGGGCAACACTGAAGCTTTCTTT	CASRPGQGNTEAFF	NA	TRBD1	TRBJ1-1	TRBV6-1
TGTGCCAGCAGCCAAGAGGGGGACAGGGTTTTTCGAGATTCACCCCTCCACTTT	CASSQEGDRVFRDSPLHF	NA	TRBD1	TRBJ1-6	TRBV14
TGCGCCAGCAGCCAAGTGGGGGGGGAGACAGGGGGGAATGCTGAAGCTTTCTTT	CASSQVGGETGGNAEAFF	NA	TRBD1	TRBJ1-1	TRBV4-1
TGTGCCAGCAGCTTGGAGGGGGAGCAGTTCTTC	CASSLEGEQFF	NA	NA	TRBJ2-1	TRBV7-6
TGCAGCGTGCGAGGAGCCGCCAATCAGCCCCAGCATTTT	CSVRGAANQPQHF	NA	NA	TRBJ1-5	TRBV29-1